This T cell receptor beta chain stems from a study of cytomegalovirus exposure and HLA in healthy donors. On this clone itself: Its antigen is unidentified.

Regarding the study as a whole: TCR beta V segments were, for the most part, productive about 87% or about 30% of the time in an earlier analysis. Some TCR beta chains (roughly 160 of them) were listed as cytomegalovirus-associated.

Amplification used 60 Vbeta primers and 13 Jbeta primers. This table comes from immunoSEQ multiplex PCR, and its TCRdb copy is limited to in-frame clones, with some not included. Counted here are around 160,000 clones, approximately 78% occurring once; the ten biggest clones make up 1.4% to 1.5%. This receptor was taken from a male donor in good health and CMV-seronegative. Sequences were obtained from PBMCs.

The CDR3: CASSEASGGATDTQYF. CDR3 in DNA: TGTGCCAGCAGCGAAGCTAGCGGGGGGGCGACAGATACGCAGTATTTT. The chain has TRBV9 and TRBJ2-3; 12 nucleotides line up with TRBD2. This CDR3 is 16 amino acids long. The trim removed 3 bases at V and 3 bases at J, leaving 5 bases unmatched. Germline-derived CDR1 and CDR2 are SGDLS and YYNGEE.